This T cell receptor (beta chain) was retrieved from a study of T cell responses to AZD1222 COVID-19 vaccine (dated by TCRdb to the early 2020s). About the full investigation: AZD1222 recipients given second doses at about 4 weeks or at about 12 weeks were pooled, since spike-specific TCR depth and breadth were not found to differ between the two schedules. TCR sequencing covered over 230 trial participants: nearly 210 given two doses of AZD1222 and some 25 given two doses of MenACWY control vaccine. Enrollment into the trials was organized by age into subgroups of 18-55, 56-69 and 70-plus years, and those subgroups contained about 160, 30 and 59 TCR-sequenced participants, respectively.

Paper-wide results and their limitations: After two AZD1222 doses, both the breadth and the depth of spike-specific TCRs were significantly higher than at day 0 and than in MenACWY recipients. Conclusions about previously exposed vaccinees are limited, since just 6 or 7 AZD1222 recipients were seropositive for SARS-CoV-2 at baseline. The 56-69-year group was small, and its depth increase did not reach significance, likely because of low power. Because no day 14 peak-response samples were available, repertoires were characterized only after the peak T cell response. Participants were mostly white British and included more females than males, and it was suggested by the authors that clonal diversity may have been underestimated. The whole spike protein was spanned by vaccine-associated CD4 TCRs, and dominant responses were seen in regions 160-218 and 743-854. Nearly half of unique spike-specific TCRs reportedly recognized epitopes outside regions mutated in the B.1.351 and B.1.1.7 variants.

Read against the paper, the sample's time point label means: baseline before first vaccination. Vaccinee samples came from UK trials COV001 and COV002, including a single-blind randomized controlled phase 2/3 trial of AZD1222 (ChAdOx1 nCoV-19) in healthy adults. For TCRbeta chain sequencing, PBMC samples from trial participants were taken at day 0 and at day 28 after the second dose. This clone has only one observation. Its antigen specificity is not known. Base qualities are missing; no much larger clone stands one base away. The junction carries 15 bases between V and J, which are trimmed by 3 bases and 4 bases respectively. Based on the germline V gene, the CDR1 and CDR2 sequences are MDHEN and SYDVKM. The CDR3 sequence holds 15 residues, the cysteine and phenylalanine included. This entry keeps only the CDR3 DNA: 45 bases, framed from base 1. The CDR3 regions of human TCRbeta chains were analyzed by immunosequencing. Turning to the authors' computational methods: TCRs in the repertoires were matched against a reference library of SARS-CoV-2-specific TCRs that had been generated with the MIRA antigen-specificity platform. Breadth was defined as the fraction of unique TCRs that were SARS-CoV-2-associated, and depth was defined as the fraction of total T cells that were SARS-CoV-2-associated. Using the MIRA data, each spike-specific TCR was assigned both to the spike region to which the TCR was reactive and to a CD4 or CD8 class. Log10-transformed breadth and depth values were compared by one-way ANOVA with Sidak's multiple comparisons tests. TCRdb took this table from immuneACCESS and kept in-frame rearrangements with V and J called. Such tables lack part of the clones; where checked against another copy, unresolved V genes explain under half of the gap, and the rest is unexplained. V, J and clone size reflect that table, while D and trimming were determined from the DNA. The sample profile shows more than 100,000 clones; over 90% of them were found once. The ten largest make up 4.5% to 6% of the sample.

The material was peripheral blood, obtained on day 0 of AZD1222 vaccination. The chain couples TRBV28 to TRBJ1-1; TRBD1 is possibly the D segment (5 matching bases). The source of this sequence is an adult in good health. The CDR3 reads CASSLGSTGGTEAFF. The bases are TGTGCCAGCAGTTTGGGATCAACGGGGGGCACTGAAGCTTTCTTT.